Below, 8 T cell receptor beta chains from the same sample are listed, as sequenced in a study of blood T cells in healthy people across ages. Sample-barcoded 5' priming and a J-beta primer mix drove a second PCR of about 7 to 11 cycles. Each CDR3 protein is one row after TCRdb ran MiXCR on the 5' RACE reads. The sample lists roughly 550,000 distinct CDR3 sequences, approximately 25% occurring once. In addition, the sample was reused for a study of T cells of mothers and their children.

Input material: blood. These receptors were taken from a boy aged 5-17 years in good health.

There are a few counts of this clonotype. The rearrangement links TRBV4-3 to TRBJ1-2, with D tentatively TRBD1 (6 bases). V was clipped by 0 bases and J by 7 bases, with 15 bases between them. The germline gives CDR1 LGHNA, CDR2 YSLEER. The CDR3 sequence is 15 residues long. The CDR3 coding sequence is TGCGCCAGCAGCCAAGACCAGGGCAGGGGCACTGGCTACACCTTC. Its translation: CASSQDQGRGTGYTF.

J is TRBJ2-7 and V is TRBV21-1; no check of the table's D call, TRBD1, against the DNA was made. TRBV21-1 is shown as a pseudogene. The CDR3 spans 17 residues. The CDR3 nucleotides are TGTGCCAGCAGCAAAGGCTGGGGCAGTATGGGTCCCTACGAGCAGTACTTC. It is translated as CASSKGWGSMGPYEQYF.

The chain has TRBV6-2 or TRBV6-3 and TRBJ1-6; 8 nucleotides agree with TRBD1. The junction had 12 bases not matched to a gene; V was cut back by 5 bases and J by 0 bases. Germline assignment: CDR1 MNHEY and CDR2 SVGEGT. This CDR3 comprises 19 residues. Here the CDR3 reads CASSPGTGSLSSYNSPLHF. The DNA of the CDR3 is TGTGCCAGCAGTCCCGGGACAGGATCTTTAAGCTCCTATAATTCACCCCTCCACTTT.

The rearrangement joins TRBV4-3 to TRBJ2-6; D might be TRBD1 (6 bases). Germline lookup yields CDR1 LGHNA and CDR2 YSLEER. This CDR3 contains 18 residues. The V end lost 0 bases, the J end lost 3 bases, and 15 bases lay between the germline ends. CDR3 nucleotides: TGCGCCAGCAGCCAAGATGCCAGCGTAGGGGGTGGGGCCAACGTCCTGACTTTC. Translated: CASSQDASVGGGANVLTF.

V is TRBV28 and J is TRBJ2-7; 7 bases line up with TRBD2. Germline V gene lookup returns CDR1 MDHEN and CDR2 SYDVKM. The CDR3 covers 14 residues. V gave up 6 bases and J gave up 1 base; unmatched junction bases: 6. The CDR3 here is CASRGGSLSYEQYF. The CDR3 DNA reads as TGTGCCAGCAGGGGCGGGAGCCTATCCTACGAGCAGTACTTC.

This clonotype was seen a few times. V gene TRBV5-1 combines with J gene TRBJ2-4; TRBD1 matches 8 bases. The junction had 11 bases not matched to a gene; V was cut back by 3 bases and J by 0 bases. CDR3 length equals 18 residues. The germline gives CDR1 SGHRS, CDR2 YFSETQ. The CDR3, as DNA: TGCGCCAGCAGCTCGAGGACAGGGCCGGACCTAGCCAAAAACATTCAGTACTTC. The encoded protein is CASSSRTGPDLAKNIQYF.

In its sample, this clonotype was seen once. The chain recombines TRBV12-3 or TRBV12-4 with TRBJ2-3, with 7 bases lining up with TRBD1. The CDR3 covers 15 residues. Trimming at V came to 5 bases and at J to 2 bases, leaving 7 bases not matched to a gene. CDR3 amino acids: CASSQNRGPTDTQYF. CDR3 DNA sequence: TGTGCCAGCAGTCAAAACAGGGGCCCCACAGATACGCAGTATTTT.

The sample holds a few counts of this clonotype. Since a much larger clone is just one base distant, this may be a read error. The chain uses TRBV7-9 and TRBJ1-1; the D gene is possibly TRBD1 (6 bases). CDR1 and CDR2 from the germline V gene are SEHNR and FQNEAQ (reference sequence). CDR3 length equals 14 residues. Between the trimmed V and J ends, which lost 5 bases and 3 bases, there was a span of 13 bases. The CDR3 coding sequence is TGTGCCAGCAGCGTTCAGGGGTGGGACACTGAAGCTTTCTTT. As protein: CASSVQGWDTEAFF.